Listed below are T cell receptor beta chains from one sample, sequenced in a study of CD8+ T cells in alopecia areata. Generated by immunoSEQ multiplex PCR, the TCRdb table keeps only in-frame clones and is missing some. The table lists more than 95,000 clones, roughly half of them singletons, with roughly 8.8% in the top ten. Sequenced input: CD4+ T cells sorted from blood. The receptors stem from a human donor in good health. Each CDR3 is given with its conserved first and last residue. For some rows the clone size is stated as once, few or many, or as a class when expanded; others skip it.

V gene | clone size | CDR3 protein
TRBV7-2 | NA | CASSNGQGRQPQHF
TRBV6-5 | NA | CASRAGANVLTF
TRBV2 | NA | CASSEAGTSNQPQHF
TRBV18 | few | CASSPDRGNTEAFF
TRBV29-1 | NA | CSVLDRVNTEAFF
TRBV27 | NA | CASSFWGTGGFTSPLHF
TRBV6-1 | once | CASSGRQGAGNEQFF
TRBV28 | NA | CASSPSSYNSPLHF
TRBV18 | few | CASSPTGGQGWYEQYF
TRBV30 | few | CAWSQKQGDTQYF
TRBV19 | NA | CASTQGAFNTEAFF
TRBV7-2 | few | CASSLATVSQETQYF
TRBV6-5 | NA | CASSYYRGNTEAFF
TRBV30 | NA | CAWNWQGSNEKLFF
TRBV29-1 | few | CSVGRGDGYTF
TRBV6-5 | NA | CASSRSSRAYNEQFF
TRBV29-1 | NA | CSVRTGTAEVGGYTF
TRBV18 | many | CASSPQGAGAEAFF
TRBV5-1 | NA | CASSLVQQETQYF
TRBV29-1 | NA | CSVVGTGQETQYF
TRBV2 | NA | CASRLGIGTGYGYTF
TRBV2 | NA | CASSEYPDGEKLFF
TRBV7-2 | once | CASSQGGLAGTDTQYF
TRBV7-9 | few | CASSLGGGGETQYF
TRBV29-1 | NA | CSVEERGGQGLMEAFF
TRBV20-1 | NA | CSASGLHEQFF
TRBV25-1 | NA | CASSEYSGGGSPLHF
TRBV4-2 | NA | CASSQDPDPSGGDTGELFF
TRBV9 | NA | CASSVDVGANYGYTF
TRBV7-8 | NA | CASSNPAGWQETQYF
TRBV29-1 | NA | CSAIGENTEAFF
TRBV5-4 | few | CASSVQGAQETQYF
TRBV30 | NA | CAWSTSRLNTEAFF
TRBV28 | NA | CASSFGGRYEQYF
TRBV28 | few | CASSSSSGGVYNEQFF
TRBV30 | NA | CALGKTNLVNTEAFF
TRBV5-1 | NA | CASSLGGYEQYF
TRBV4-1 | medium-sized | CASSQDEDTNYGYTF
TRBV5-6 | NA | CASRDSDNSPLHF
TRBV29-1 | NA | CSVDAPLNEQFF
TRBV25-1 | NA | CASSGEAGYQPQHF
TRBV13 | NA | CASSLRAGGSSYNEQFF
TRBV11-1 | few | CASSWAVQETQYF
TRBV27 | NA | CASSFEGESGYTF
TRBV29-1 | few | CSVRKTGGADTQYF
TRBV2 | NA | CASSSGQGNTEAFF
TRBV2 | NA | CASSGYNMQFF
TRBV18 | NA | CASSPPGVKGTEAFF
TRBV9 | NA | CASSVSGGNTGELFF
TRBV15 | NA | CATSRDEEKLFF
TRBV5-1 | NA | CASSLGGVSSYEQYF
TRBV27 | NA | CASRVDRADTQYF
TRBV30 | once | CAWRTWARGDNEKLFF
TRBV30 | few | CAWSLTGDTEAFF
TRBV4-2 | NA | CASSSGTSGAYEQYF